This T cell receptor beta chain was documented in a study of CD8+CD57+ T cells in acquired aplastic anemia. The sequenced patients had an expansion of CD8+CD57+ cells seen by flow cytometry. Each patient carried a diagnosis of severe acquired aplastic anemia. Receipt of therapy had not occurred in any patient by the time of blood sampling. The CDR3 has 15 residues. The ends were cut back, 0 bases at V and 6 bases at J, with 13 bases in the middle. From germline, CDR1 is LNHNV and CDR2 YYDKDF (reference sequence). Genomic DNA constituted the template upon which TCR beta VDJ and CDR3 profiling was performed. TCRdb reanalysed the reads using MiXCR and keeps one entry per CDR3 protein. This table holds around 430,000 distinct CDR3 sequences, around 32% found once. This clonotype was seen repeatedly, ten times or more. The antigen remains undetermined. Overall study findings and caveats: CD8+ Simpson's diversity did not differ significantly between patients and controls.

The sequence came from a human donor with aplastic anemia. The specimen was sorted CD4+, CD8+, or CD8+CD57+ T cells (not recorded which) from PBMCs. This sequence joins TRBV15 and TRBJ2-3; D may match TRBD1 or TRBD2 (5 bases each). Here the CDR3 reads CATSRDRDGVDTQYF. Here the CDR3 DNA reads TGTGCCACCAGCAGAGATCGGGACGGGGTGGATACGCAGTATTTT.